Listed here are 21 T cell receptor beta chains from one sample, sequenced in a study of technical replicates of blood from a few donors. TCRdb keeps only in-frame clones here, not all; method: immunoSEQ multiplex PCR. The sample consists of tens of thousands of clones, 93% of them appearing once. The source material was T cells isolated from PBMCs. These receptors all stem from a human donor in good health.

CDR3 DNA sequence: TGTGCCAGCAGAAGCAGGACTAGCGAAGTCGGGGAGCTGTTTTTT. Amino acids: CASRSRTSEVGELFF. The chain recombines TRBV2 with TRBJ2-2; 9 positions agree with TRBD2. V lost 6 bases to trimming and J lost 7 bases; unmatched junction nucleotides: 9. There are 15 residues in the CDR3. Germline lookup yields CDR1 SNHLY and CDR2 FYNNEI. Full variable domain (rest looked up from reference TRBV2 and TRBJ2-2): EPEVTQTPSHQVTQMGQEVILRCVPISNHLYFYWYRQILGQKVEFLVSFYNNEISEKSEIFDDQFSVERPDGSNFTLKIRSTKLEDSAMYFCASRSRTSEVGELFFGEGSRLTVL.

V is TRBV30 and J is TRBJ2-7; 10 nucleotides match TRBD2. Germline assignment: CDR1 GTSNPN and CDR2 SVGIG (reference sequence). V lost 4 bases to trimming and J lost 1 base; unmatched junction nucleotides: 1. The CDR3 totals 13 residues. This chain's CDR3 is CAWTSGSSYEQYF. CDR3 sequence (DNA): TGTGCCTGGACTAGCGGGAGTTCCTACGAGCAGTACTTC.

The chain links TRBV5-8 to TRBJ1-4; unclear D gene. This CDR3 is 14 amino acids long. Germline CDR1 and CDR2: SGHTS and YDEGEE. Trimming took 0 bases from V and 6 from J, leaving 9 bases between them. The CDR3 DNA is TGTGCCAGCAGCTTGGGGGCGTGGGATGAAAAACTGTTTTTT. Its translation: CASSLGAWDEKLFF.

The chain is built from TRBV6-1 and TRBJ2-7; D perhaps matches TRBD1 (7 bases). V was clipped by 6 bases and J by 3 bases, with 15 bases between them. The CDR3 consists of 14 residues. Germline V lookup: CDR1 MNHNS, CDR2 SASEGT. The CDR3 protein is CASSRGTDFYEQYF. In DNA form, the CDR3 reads TGTGCCAGCAGCCGCGGGACAGACTTCTACGAGCAGTACTTC.

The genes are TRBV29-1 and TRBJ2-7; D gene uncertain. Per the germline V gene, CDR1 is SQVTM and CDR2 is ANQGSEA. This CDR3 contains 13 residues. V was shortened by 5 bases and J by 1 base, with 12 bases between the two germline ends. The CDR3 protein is CSVSRGSSYEQYF. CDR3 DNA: TGCAGCGTTTCCCGCGGTTCGTCCTACGAGCAGTACTTC.

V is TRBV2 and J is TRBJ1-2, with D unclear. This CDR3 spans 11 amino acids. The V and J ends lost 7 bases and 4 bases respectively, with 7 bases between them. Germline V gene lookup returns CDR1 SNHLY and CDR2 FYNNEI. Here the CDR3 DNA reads TGTGCCAGCACCCTTTCCTATGGCTACACCTTC. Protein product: CASTLSYGYTF.

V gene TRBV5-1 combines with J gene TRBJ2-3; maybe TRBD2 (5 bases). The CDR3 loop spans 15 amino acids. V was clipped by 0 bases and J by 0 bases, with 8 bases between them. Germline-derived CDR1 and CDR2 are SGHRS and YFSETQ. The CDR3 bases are TGCGCCAGCAGCTTGGGAGGGCGGAGCACAGATACGCAGTATTTT. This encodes CASSLGGRSTDTQYF.

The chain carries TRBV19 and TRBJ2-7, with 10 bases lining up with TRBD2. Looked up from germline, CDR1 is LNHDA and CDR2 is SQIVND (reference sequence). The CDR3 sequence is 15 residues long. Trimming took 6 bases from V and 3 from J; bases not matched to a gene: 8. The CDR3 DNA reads TGTGCCAGTAGCCAATTTAGCGGGGGGAACTACGAGCAGTACTTC. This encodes CASSQFSGGNYEQYF.

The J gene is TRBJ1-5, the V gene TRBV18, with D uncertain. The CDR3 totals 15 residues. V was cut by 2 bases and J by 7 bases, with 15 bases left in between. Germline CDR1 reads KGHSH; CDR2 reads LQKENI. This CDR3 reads CASSPSGQREQPQHF. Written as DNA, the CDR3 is TGTGCCAGCTCACCAAGCGGGCAGAGGGAGCAGCCCCAGCATTTT.

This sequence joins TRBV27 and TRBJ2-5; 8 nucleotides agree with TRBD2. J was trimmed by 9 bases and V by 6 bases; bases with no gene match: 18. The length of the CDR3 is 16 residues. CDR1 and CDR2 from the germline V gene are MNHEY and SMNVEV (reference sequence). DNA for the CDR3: TGTGCCAGCAGCTCATCCAGCGGGGGTGATCGGCGGTCCCAGTACTTC. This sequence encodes CASSSSSGGDRRSQYF.

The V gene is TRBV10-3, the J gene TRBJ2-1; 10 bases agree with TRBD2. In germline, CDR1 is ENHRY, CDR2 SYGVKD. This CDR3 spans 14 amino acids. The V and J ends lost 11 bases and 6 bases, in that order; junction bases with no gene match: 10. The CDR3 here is CASQGASGGNEQFF. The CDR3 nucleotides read TGTGCCTCTCAGGGGGCTAGCGGGGGCAATGAGCAGTTCTTC.

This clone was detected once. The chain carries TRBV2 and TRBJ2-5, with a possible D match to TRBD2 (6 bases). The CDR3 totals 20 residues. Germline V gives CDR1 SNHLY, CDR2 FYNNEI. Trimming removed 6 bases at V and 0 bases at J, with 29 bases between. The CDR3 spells CASRGGRGAPRGGYQETQYF. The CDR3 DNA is TGTGCCAGCAGGGGGGGTCGGGGCGCTCCGAGAGGCGGGTACCAAGAGACCCAGTACTTC.

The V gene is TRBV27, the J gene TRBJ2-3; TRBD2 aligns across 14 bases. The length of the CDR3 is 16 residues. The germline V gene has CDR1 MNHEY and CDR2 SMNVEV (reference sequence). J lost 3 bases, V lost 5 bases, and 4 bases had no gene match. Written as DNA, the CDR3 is TGTGCCAGCAGTGGGGGGACTAGCGGGAGAACAGATACGCAGTATTTT. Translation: CASSGGTSGRTDTQYF.

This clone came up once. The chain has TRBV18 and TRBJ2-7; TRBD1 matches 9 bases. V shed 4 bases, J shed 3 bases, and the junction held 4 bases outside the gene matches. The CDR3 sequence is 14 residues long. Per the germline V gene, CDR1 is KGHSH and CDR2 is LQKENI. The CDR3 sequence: CASSQGQGDYEQYF. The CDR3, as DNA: TGTGCCAGCTCACAGGGACAGGGAGACTACGAGCAGTACTTC.

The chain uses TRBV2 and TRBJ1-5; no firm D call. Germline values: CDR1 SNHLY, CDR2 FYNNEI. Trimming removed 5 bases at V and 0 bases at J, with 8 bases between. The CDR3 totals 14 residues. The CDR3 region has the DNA TGTGCCAGCAGTTCCAGTTATAGCAATCAGCCCCAGCATTTT. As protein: CASSSSYSNQPQHF.

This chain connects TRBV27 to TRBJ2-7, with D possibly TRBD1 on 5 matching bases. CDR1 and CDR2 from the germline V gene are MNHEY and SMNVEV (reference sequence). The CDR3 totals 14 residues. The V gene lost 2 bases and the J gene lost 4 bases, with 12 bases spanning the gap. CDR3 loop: CASSLGATVYEQYF. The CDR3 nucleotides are TGTGCCAGCAGTTTAGGGGCGACAGTTTACGAGCAGTACTTC.

The CDR3 DNA reads TGTGCCATCAGTGAGCTAGCGGGAGGAGAGACCCAGTACTTC. Encoded protein: CAISELAGGETQYF. This chain links TRBV10-3 with TRBJ2-5; 11 nucleotides agree with TRBD2. CDR3 length equals 14 residues. Germline-derived CDR1 and CDR2 are ENHRY and SYGVKD. V lost 2 bases to trimming and J lost 4 bases; unmatched junction nucleotides: 0.

CDR3 in DNA: TGTGCCAGCAGAGGACTAGCGGGGGGTTACAATGAGCAGTTCTTC. It codes for CASRGLAGGYNEQFF. The gene calls are TRBV6-5 and TRBJ2-1, with TRBD2 identical over 14 bases. Per the germline V gene, CDR1 is MNHEY and CDR2 is SVGAGI. Germline trimming cut 6 bases from V and 4 bases from J; bases unmatched to any gene: 2. The CDR3 covers 15 residues.

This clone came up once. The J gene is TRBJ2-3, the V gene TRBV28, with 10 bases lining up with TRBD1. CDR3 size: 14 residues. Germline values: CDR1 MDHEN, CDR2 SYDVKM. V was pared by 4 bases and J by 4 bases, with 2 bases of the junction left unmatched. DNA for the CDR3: TGTGCCAGCAGTTCGGGACAGGGGTCAGATACGCAGTATTTT. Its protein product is CASSSGQGSDTQYF. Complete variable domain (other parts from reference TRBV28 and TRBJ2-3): DVKVTQSSRYLVKRTGEKVFLECVQDMDHENMFWYRQDPGLGLRLIYFSYDVKMKEKGDIPEGYSVSREKKERFSLILESASTNQTSMYLCASSSGQGSDTQYFGPGTRLTVL.

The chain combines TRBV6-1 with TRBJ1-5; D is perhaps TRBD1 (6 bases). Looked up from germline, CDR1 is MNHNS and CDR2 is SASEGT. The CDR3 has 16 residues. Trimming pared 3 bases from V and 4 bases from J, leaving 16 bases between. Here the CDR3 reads CASSEERQGPNQPQHF. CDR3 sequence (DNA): TGTGCCAGCAGTGAGGAACGCCAGGGGCCAAATCAGCCCCAGCATTTT.

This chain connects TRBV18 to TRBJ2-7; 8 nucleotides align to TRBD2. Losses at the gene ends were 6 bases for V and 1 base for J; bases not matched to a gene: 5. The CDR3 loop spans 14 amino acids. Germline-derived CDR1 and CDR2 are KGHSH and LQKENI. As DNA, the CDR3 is TGTGCCAGCTCTCCCGGGACTAGGTCCTACGAGCAGTACTTC. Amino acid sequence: CASSPGTRSYEQYF.